The 17 T cell receptor beta chains reported below all come from one sample, sequenced in a study of radiotherapy plus CTLA-4 blockade in lung cancer (dated by TCRdb to the late 2010s). Library generation was performed with the immunoSEQ multiplex PCR assay. Held by TCRdb, this immuneACCESS table contains in-frame sequences only and omits some clones. Under half of the omission traces to an unresolved V gene where checked; the cause of the rest is unknown. The sample table records 60,000 to 70,000 clones; less than 80% of these occur just once. 8% to 10% of the sample lies in the top ten. The sample consisted of peripheral blood, taken from a patient treated with radiotherapy plus ipilimumab. These receptors came from a human donor with non-small cell lung cancer who had a complete response to radiotherapy plus ipilimumab.

The rearrangement links TRBV15 to TRBJ2-2, with D perhaps matching TRBD1 (5 bases). This CDR3 region has 17 residues. V lost 0 bases to trimming and J lost 0 bases, with 11 bases between them. The germline gives CDR1 LNHNV, CDR2 YYDKDF (reference sequence). CDR3 loop: CATSREPRATNTGELFF. The CDR3 DNA follows: TGTGCCACCAGCAGAGAACCCAGGGCTACGAACACCGGGGAGCTGTTTTTT.

CDR3 loop: CASSFRGGRGGYTF. CDR3 nucleotides: TGTGCCAGCAGTTTCCGAGGGGGCCGAGGAGGCTACACCTTC. The chain has TRBV6-5 and TRBJ1-2, with TRBD1 matching over 7 bases. Germline CDR1 is MNHEY and CDR2 is SVGAGI. The J segment lost 8 bases and the V segment lost 4 bases, leaving 10 bases of the junction unmatched. The CDR3 contains 14 residues.

The V call is TRBV5-1, the J call TRBJ1-4; D is ambiguous. The CDR3 extends over 13 amino acids. CDR1 is SGHRS and CDR2 is YFSETQ in the germline V gene. The V end was cut by 1 base, the J end by 2 bases, with 3 bases between. The CDR3 coding sequence is TGCGCCAGCAGCTTGCCTACTAATGAAAAACTGTTTTTT. It encodes CASSLPTNEKLFF.

There are a few counts of this clone. The DNA for the CDR3 is TGTGCCAGCAGGCTCGGACAGTTAGGAGATACGCAGTATTTT. Translated, it gives CASRLGQLGDTQYF. This sequence joins TRBV6-5 and TRBJ2-3; possible D gene TRBD1, 6 bases. Germline lookup yields CDR1 MNHEY and CDR2 SVGAGI. V gave up 6 bases and J gave up 5 bases, with 15 bases separating them. The CDR3 is 14 amino acids.

The rearrangement joins TRBV15 to TRBJ2-5; D possibly uses TRBD1 or TRBD2 (6 bases each). Germline CDR1 is LNHNV and CDR2 is YYDKDF (reference sequence). This CDR3 has 16 residues. V lost 3 bases and J lost 6, with 20 bases in between. The CDR3 spells CATSRDPAGHPQTQYF. The CDR3, as DNA: TGTGCCACCAGCAGGGACCCGGCGGGACACCCACAGACCCAGTACTTC. Together with reference TRBV15 and TRBJ2-5, the CDR3 gives the full variable domain: DAMVIQNPRYQVTQFGKPVTLSCSQTLNHNVMYWYQQKSSQAPKLLFHYYDKDFNNEADTPDNFQSRRPNTSFCFLDIRSPGLGDTAMYLCATSRDPAGHPQTQYFGPGTRLLVL.

The rearrangement uses TRBV9 and TRBJ2-5; TRBD2 matches 7 bases. From germline, CDR1 is SGDLS and CDR2 YYNGEE. This CDR3 is 16 amino acids long. V lost 0 bases, J lost 4 bases, and 9 bases stayed unmatched. CDR3 in DNA: TGTGCCAGCAGCGTAGCCGCGGGAGAGCCGGGAGAGACCCAGTACTTC. Translating it yields CASSVAAGEPGETQYF.

The gene calls are TRBV9 and TRBJ1-2; 8 nucleotides match TRBD1. The V and J ends lost 0 bases and 4 bases, in that order; junction bases with no gene match: 11. Germline values: CDR1 SGDLS, CDR2 YYNGEE. The CDR3 consists of 17 residues. The CDR3 loop is CASSVGAGGEVGYGYTF. CDR3 nucleotide sequence: TGTGCCAGCAGCGTAGGGGCAGGGGGCGAAGTCGGCTATGGCTACACCTTC. Supplemented by reference TRBV9 and TRBJ1-2, the full variable domain reads DSGVTQTPKHLITATGQRVTLRCSPRSGDLSVYWYQQSLDQGLQFLIQYYNGEERAKGNILERFSAQQFPDLHSELNLSSLELGDSALYFCASSVGAGGEVGYGYTFGSGTRLTVV.

J is TRBJ2-7 and V is TRBV30; possible D gene TRBD2, 5 bases. V lost 4 bases, J lost 5 bases, and 15 bases lay in between. Germline values: CDR1 GTSNPN, CDR2 SVGIG (reference sequence). This CDR3 is built from 13 residues. The CDR3 spells CAWTSGGSNEQYF. CDR3 bases: TGTGCCTGGACAAGCGGAGGTTCCAACGAGCAGTACTTC.

Comment on this clone: Compared with germline, one end of the junction differs, possibly owing to a read error. The genes are TRBV27 and TRBJ2-2; D may correspond to TRBD1 or TRBD2 (6 bases each). CDR1 MNHEY and CDR2 SMNVEV come from the germline V gene (reference sequence). The CDR3 totals 15 residues. The CDR3 DNA is TGTGCCGGCAGTTTAATGTATAGGGGGGCCGGGGAGCTGTTTTTT. Its translation: CAGSLMYRGAGELFF.

The V gene is TRBV5-8, the J gene TRBJ1-4, with TRBD1 matching over 11 bases. CDR1 and CDR2 from the germline V gene are SGHTS and YDEGEE. Unmatched junction bases numbered 4, after V lost 5 bases and J lost 1 base. This CDR3 region has 16 residues. CDR3 sequence reads: CASSTGTGGTNEKLFF. DNA of the CDR3: TGTGCCAGCAGTACCGGGACAGGGGGAACTAATGAAAAACTGTTTTTT.

The chain links TRBV18 to TRBJ2-7; 8 bases line up with TRBD2. This CDR3 has 13 residues. Germline V lookup: CDR1 KGHSH, CDR2 LQKENI. Trimming cost V 8 bases and J 2 bases; bases outside gene matches: 5. The CDR3 nucleotides are TGTGCCAGCCGTAGCGGGATCGCCTACGAGCAGTACGTC. It translates to CASRSGIAYEQYV.

This clone was seen only once. The chain couples TRBV5-6 to TRBJ1-1; D possibly corresponds to TRBD1 (5 bases). Germline CDR1 reads SGHDT; CDR2 reads YYEEEE. This CDR3 region has 14 residues. V was shortened by 3 bases and J by 7 bases, with 16 bases between the two germline ends. The CDR3 reads CASSSSAGEVEAFF. The CDR3 coding sequence is TGTGCCAGCAGCTCTAGCGCGGGGGAAGTTGAAGCTTTCTTT.

This chain connects TRBV18 to TRBJ2-1; D is ambiguous. V dropped 3 bases and J dropped 8 bases, with 14 bases sitting between them. Germline lookup yields CDR1 KGHSH and CDR2 LQKENI. CDR3 length: 14 residues. DNA of the CDR3: TGTGCCAGCTCACCCCAACCTTCGAGTGATGAGCAGTTCTTC. Residues: CASSPQPSSDEQFF. The whole variable domain, remainder taken from reference TRBV18 and TRBJ2-1, is NAGVMQNPRHLVRRRGQEARLRCSPMKGHSHVYWYRQLPEEGLKFMVYLQKENIIDESGMPKERFSAEFPKEGPSILRIQQVVRGDSAAYFCASSPQPSSDEQFFGPGTRLTVL.

The gene calls are TRBV11-3 and TRBJ1-1, with unresolved D. V lost 1 base and J lost 9, with 9 bases in between. This CDR3 spans 12 amino acids. Germline assignment: CDR1 SGHNT and CDR2 YENEEA. CDR3 bases: TGTGCCAGCAGCTTAGTCCAGGAAAAAGCTTTCTTT. Translated: CASSLVQEKAFF.

The chain joins TRBV7-2 to TRBJ2-3; D possibly matches TRBD1 or TRBD2 (6 bases each). The V end lost 1 base, the J end lost 11 bases, and 22 bases lay between the germline ends. Germline V lookup: CDR1 SGHTA, CDR2 FQGNSA. The CDR3 totals 16 residues. In nucleotides, the CDR3 is TGTGCCAGCAGCTTAGGCCCATTACAAGGGGGGAATAGGCAGTATTTT. It yields the protein CASSLGPLQGGNRQYF.

CDR3 in DNA: TGTGCCAGCAGCTACCCCCAGCTACAGGTTCGTAGCTCCTATAATTCACCCCTCCACTTT. This codes for CASSYPQLQVRSSYNSPLHF. The rearrangement uses TRBV7-3 and TRBJ1-6; TRBD1 might be the D (5 bases). Germline V gene lookup returns CDR1 SGHTA and CDR2 FQGTGA. Between the trimmed V and J ends, which lost 4 bases and 0 bases, there was a span of 22 bases. The CDR3 is made up of 20 amino acids.

This clone was picked up one time. V and J are TRBV19 and TRBJ1-2, with 12 bases fitting TRBD1. The CDR3 is made up of 15 amino acids. Germline V gene lookup returns CDR1 LNHDA and CDR2 SQIVND (reference sequence). V trimming: 3 bases; J trimming: 7 bases; junction bases outside the gene matches: 6. CDR3: CASSIRDRGLFGYTF. The CDR3 DNA follows: TGTGCCAGTAGTATCCGGGACAGGGGGCTGTTTGGCTACACCTTC. Full variable domain (outside the CDR3, taken from reference TRBV19 and TRBJ1-2): DGGITQSPKYLFRKEGQNVTLSCEQNLNHDAMYWYRQDPGQGLRLIYYSQIVNDFQKGDIAEGYSVSREKKESFPLTVTSAQKNPTAFYLCASSIRDRGLFGYTFGSGTRLTVV.